This record concerns one T cell receptor beta chain sequence. Its antigen is as yet unknown. MiXCR was run by TCRdb on the reads, yielding one entry per CDR3 protein. The sample has some 150,000 distinct CDR3 sequences, approximately 30% seen once. The sample originates from a study of T cell repertoires in cytomegalovirus infection. For the study at large: CMV epitopes in the study were HLA-C-restricted (recently identified) and HLA-B-restricted (well studied). It was the public TCR beta signatures that indicated both CMV infection and matching HLA type. Whole-study results and caveats: Summed frequency of shared TCR beta families picked out CMV carriers who also had the relevant HLA. The ex vivo response was dominated by HLA-C-restricted CMV-specific TCR beta clonotypes.

Germline V gene lookup returns CDR1 SEHNR and CDR2 FQNEAQ (reference sequence). The CDR3 is 14 residues long. V lost 3 bases and J lost 1, with 6 bases in between. V and J are TRBV7-9 and TRBJ1-4; no firm D call. The sequencing here drew on CD8+ T cells from cultured PBMCs, taken from culture after CMV antigen stimulation. The sequence was obtained from a human donor in good health (CMV status not recorded). Some clones in this sample may be carry-over from other donors' samples. DNA for the CDR3: TGTGCCAGCAGCTTCCCGGGAACTAATGAAAAACTGTTTTTT. Amino acids: CASSFPGTNEKLFF.